Shown below are 18 T cell receptor beta chains from a single sample sequenced in a study of siplizumab effects on memory and regulatory T cells. The table came from immunoSEQ multiplex PCR; TCRdb's copy has only in-frame clones and leaves some out. The data contain about 64,000 clones, roughly 96% of them singletons. Sample: naive CD8+ T cells sorted from blood. These receptors were collected from a human donor in good health.

The V and J genes are TRBV4-2 and TRBJ2-7, with D perhaps being TRBD1 or TRBD2 (5 bases each). The CDR3 covers 14 residues. Trimming took 4 bases from V and 4 from J, leaving 14 bases between them. The germline V gene has CDR1 LGHNA and CDR2 YNFKEQ. CDR3 nucleotide sequence: TGTGCCAGCAGCCGGGAGACAGAGGCATACGAGCAGTACTTC. Protein sequence: CASSRETEAYEQYF.

The gene calls are TRBV7-9 and TRBJ2-2; no definite D call. This CDR3 is 14 amino acids long. Germline-derived CDR1 and CDR2 are SEHNR and FQNEAQ (reference sequence). V was pared by 8 bases and J by 7 bases, with 17 bases between. CDR3 protein: CASHDTRYDGELFF. For the CDR3, the DNA is TGTGCCAGCCACGATACACGGTACGACGGGGAGCTGTTTTTT.

This clone was detected once. This sequence joins TRBV9 and TRBJ2-5; D is unresolved. CDR1 is SGDLS and CDR2 is YYNGEE in the germline V gene. V lost 4 bases, J lost 1 base, and 8 bases lay in between. The CDR3 is made up of 13 amino acids. Written as DNA, the CDR3 is TGTGCCAGCAGCCCGACGGTCCAAGAGACCCAGTACTTC. It is translated as CASSPTVQETQYF.

This rearrangement joins TRBV5-8 to TRBJ2-3; 8 positions match TRBD2. CDR1 SGHTS and CDR2 YDEGEE come from the germline V gene. This CDR3 has 16 amino acids. V lost 4 bases and J lost 2; bases outside the gene matches: 9. Here the CDR3 reads CASSPFGGGLTDTQYF. CDR3 DNA sequence: TGTGCCAGCAGCCCCTTCGGGGGGGGGCTCACAGATACGCAGTATTTT.

The chain recombines TRBV5-4 with TRBJ2-1, with no clear D. V lost 2 bases to trimming and J lost 6 bases, with 3 bases between them. CDR3 length: 11 amino acids. CDR1 and CDR2 from the germline V gene are SGHNT and YYREEE (reference sequence). The CDR3 loop reads CASSFVNEQFF. CDR3 in DNA: TGTGCCAGCAGCTTTGTCAATGAGCAGTTCTTC. The variable domain in full, completed from reference TRBV5-4 and TRBJ2-1, reads ETGVTQSPTHLIKTRGQQVTLRCSSQSGHNTVSWYQQALGQGPQFIFQYYREEENGRGNFPPRFSGLQFPNYSSELNVNALELDDSALYLCASSFVNEQFFGPGTRLTVL.

V and J are TRBV11-3 and TRBJ1-5; TRBD1 matches at 12 bases. Unmatched junction bases numbered 17, after V lost 4 bases and J lost 7 bases. There are 19 residues in the CDR3. Germline CDR1 is SGHNT and CDR2 is YENEEA. Written as DNA, the CDR3 is TGTGCCAGCAGCTGCAAACGGGACAGGGGGCGAAGTTGGCAACAGCCCCAGCATTTT. This sequence encodes CASSCKRDRGRSWQQPQHF.

This rearrangement joins TRBV29-1 to TRBJ1-2, with D possibly matching TRBD1 (5 bases). This CDR3 contains 15 residues. V was cut by 0 bases and J by 2 bases, with 13 bases left in between. Germline CDR1 SQVTM, CDR2 ANQGSEA. CDR3 sequence reads: CSVEERAQGNYGYTF. CDR3 nucleotide sequence: TGCAGCGTTGAAGAAAGGGCGCAGGGAAACTATGGCTACACCTTC.

The CDR3 region is CASSVGSGGRTEAFF. The CDR3 region has the DNA TGTGCCAGCAGCGTAGGATCCGGGGGTCGGACTGAAGCTTTCTTT. V is TRBV9 and J is TRBJ1-1; TRBD1 might be the D (5 bases). V shed 0 bases and J shed 5 bases, with 14 bases lying between them. The CDR3 loop spans 15 amino acids. CDR1 is SGDLS and CDR2 is YYNGEE in the germline V gene.

The chain recombines TRBV9 with TRBJ2-2; D unresolved. From germline, CDR1 is SGDLS and CDR2 YYNGEE. Trimming removed 4 bases at V and 2 bases at J, with 12 bases between. The CDR3 has 15 amino acids. The CDR3 sequence: CASSPDPGNTGELFF. CDR3 nucleotides: TGTGCCAGCAGCCCTGACCCCGGTAACACCGGGGAGCTGTTTTTT.

J is TRBJ1-2 and V is TRBV6-5; the D gene is possibly TRBD1 (5 bases). The CDR3 totals 13 residues. The V gene lost 0 bases and the J gene lost 7 bases, with 9 bases spanning the gap. Germline-derived CDR1 and CDR2 are MNHEY and SVGAGI. The CDR3 is CASSYSGESGYTF. As DNA, the CDR3 is TGTGCCAGCAGTTACTCGGGGGAAAGTGGCTACACCTTC.

The rearrangement joins TRBV7-3 to TRBJ2-1; 10 bases align to TRBD2. Per the germline V gene, CDR1 is SGHTA and CDR2 is FQGTGA. The CDR3 loop spans 15 amino acids. The trim removed 4 bases at V and 10 bases at J, leaving 10 bases unmatched. The CDR3 nucleotides read TGTGCCAGCAGCTGGAGCGGGGGGGCCCTTCAGGAGCAGTTCTTC. Translation gives CASSWSGGALQEQFF.

The chain carries TRBV6-6 and TRBJ2-7; unclear D gene. The ends were cut back, 6 bases at V and 0 bases at J, with 3 bases in the middle. This CDR3 region has 11 residues. CDR1 is MNHNY and CDR2 is SVGAGI in the germline V gene (reference sequence). The CDR3 protein is CASSNSYEQYF. CDR3 sequence (DNA): TGTGCCAGCAGCAACTCCTACGAGCAGTACTTC.

This chain connects TRBV27 to TRBJ2-1, with 8 bases aligning to TRBD2. Germline lookup yields CDR1 MNHEY and CDR2 SMNVEV (reference sequence). The CDR3 loop spans 15 amino acids. The V and J ends lost 7 bases and 0 bases, in that order; junction bases with no gene match: 5. CDR3 in DNA: TGTGCCAGCATTATAAGCGGGGGCTCCTACAATGAGCAGTTCTTC. Translating gives CASIISGGSYNEQFF.

This chain connects TRBV5-8 to TRBJ1-5; 9 positions agree with TRBD1. V was clipped by 4 bases and J by 3 bases; unmatched bases: 5. Germline V gives CDR1 SGHTS, CDR2 YDEGEE. The CDR3 sequence is 15 residues long. The CDR3 DNA reads as TGTGCCAGCAGCCCTGGGACAGGGATCAATCAGCCCCAGCATTTT. This encodes CASSPGTGINQPQHF.

The gene calls are TRBV9 and TRBJ2-7; D might be TRBD1 or TRBD2, each matching 5 bases. The CDR3 runs 14 residues. Germline CDR1 and CDR2: SGDLS and YYNGEE. Trimming removed 4 bases at V and 2 bases at J, with 13 bases between. CDR3 in DNA: TGTGCCAGCAGCCCCCACGGGACGACCTACGAGCAGTACTTC. Its protein product is CASSPHGTTYEQYF.

The rearrangement uses TRBV9 and TRBJ1-2; D gene uncertain. The CDR3 is made up of 11 amino acids. Germline CDR1 SGDLS, CDR2 YYNGEE. V was trimmed by 3 bases and J by 5 bases, leaving 5 bases between them. The chain's CDR3 is CASSGRYGYTF. The CDR3 nucleotides read TGTGCCAGCAGCGGAAGATATGGCTACACCTTC. Variable domain in full (rest from reference TRBV9 and TRBJ1-2): DSGVTQTPKHLITATGQRVTLRCSPRSGDLSVYWYQQSLDQGLQFLIQYYNGEERAKGNILERFSAQQFPDLHSELNLSSLELGDSALYFCASSGRYGYTFGSGTRLTVV.

The V and J genes are TRBV6-6 and TRBJ2-1; D perhaps matches TRBD1 (6 bases). Germline V gene lookup returns CDR1 MNHNY and CDR2 SVGAGI (reference sequence). The CDR3 totals 12 residues. V was shortened by 6 bases and J by 11 bases, with 14 bases between the two germline ends. CDR3 nucleotide sequence: TGTGCCAGCAGCTCACCGGGGACAAAGCAGTTCTTC. Its protein is CASSSPGTKQFF.

This chain joins TRBV4-1 and TRBJ2-7; a possible D gene is TRBD2 (7 bases). V was shortened by 4 bases and J by 3 bases, with 16 bases between the two germline ends. The CDR3 has 15 residues. Germline CDR1 reads MGHRA; CDR2 reads YSYEKL. CDR3 nucleotides: TGCGCCAGCAGCCTAAAGTCGGGGGGCGGCTACGAGCAGTACTTC. Translated: CASSLKSGGGYEQYF.